This passage covers 10 T cell receptor beta chains from one sample sequenced in a study of blood T cell repertoires in COVID-19. Only in-frame clones appear in the TCRdb table, and some are missing; sequencing was by immunoSEQ multiplex PCR. Altogether about 78,000 clones are present, around 80% being singletons, with the ten largest covering approximately 6.2%. The specimen sequenced was peripheral blood. These receptor sequences come from a man in his sixties with active or convalescent COVID-19.

The chain couples TRBV7-9 to TRBJ2-1; TRBD2 matches 7 bases. V was clipped by 5 bases and J by 0 bases; unmatched bases: 7. The CDR3 is 16 residues long. Germline V gene lookup returns CDR1 SEHNR and CDR2 FQNEAQ (reference sequence). This CDR3 reads CASSRSSSGSYNEQFF. For the CDR3, the DNA is TGTGCCAGCAGCCGGTCCTCTAGCGGCTCCTACAATGAGCAGTTCTTC.

The chain combines TRBV5-1 with TRBJ1-1; 8 nucleotides match TRBD1. The CDR3 covers 15 residues. With 0 bases clipped from V and 1 base from J, the junction kept 2 bases outside the gene matches. Germline values: CDR1 SGHRS, CDR2 YFSETQ. CDR3 nucleotide sequence: TGCGCCAGCAGCTTGGGAGGACAGGGGAACACTGAAGCTTTCTTT. Translation: CASSLGGQGNTEAFF.

The chain links TRBV5-8 to TRBJ1-4; TRBD1 matches 8 bases. The ends lost 4 bases at V and 8 bases at J; junction bases unmatched: 7. The germline gives CDR1 SGHTS, CDR2 YDEGEE. The CDR3 is 14 amino acids. CDR3 amino acids: CASSQDRVQEKLFF. The CDR3 DNA is TGTGCCAGCAGCCAGGACAGGGTTCAGGAAAAACTGTTTTTT. Full variable domain (missing parts from reference TRBV5-8 and TRBJ1-4): EAGVTQSPTHLIKTRGQQATLRCSPISGHTSVYWYQQALGLGLQFLLWYDEGEERNRGNFPPRFSGRQFPNYSSELNVNALELEDSALYLCASSQDRVQEKLFFGSGTQLSVL.

This clone was detected a few times. In DNA, the CDR3 is TGTGCCAGCAGACAGCTGGCTAACTATGGCTACACCTTC. Its translation is CASRQLANYGYTF. This chain uses TRBV5-8 with TRBJ1-2, with D unclear. CDR1 and CDR2 from the germline V gene are SGHTS and YDEGEE. The germline V and J ends were trimmed by 5 bases and 0 bases, with 8 bases remaining between them. The CDR3 totals 13 residues.

This sequence joins TRBV3-1 (or the pseudogene TRBV3-2) and TRBJ2-5; 11 nucleotides align to TRBD2. J was trimmed by 7 bases and V by 4 bases; bases with no gene match: 8. The germline CDR1 and CDR2 sequences are LGHDT and YNNKEL (reference sequence). The CDR3 loop spans 15 amino acids. The CDR3 DNA reads TGTGCCAGCAGCCCCCATAGCGGGGGGGCGGGGACCCAGTACTTC. Amino acid sequence: CASSPHSGGAGTQYF.

V usage is TRBV6-6 and J usage is TRBJ2-3, with 8 bases identical to TRBD2. The ends lost 6 bases at V and 1 base at J; junction bases unmatched: 9. Germline V gives CDR1 MNHNY, CDR2 SVGAGI (reference sequence). This CDR3 has 16 amino acids. The CDR3 sequence: CASSPISGGGTDTQYF. In nucleotides, the CDR3 is TGTGCCAGCAGCCCAATAAGCGGGGGAGGCACAGATACGCAGTATTTT.

The chain carries TRBV11-2 and TRBJ2-7, with TRBD2 matching over 11 bases. Germline CDR1 and CDR2: SGHAT and FQNNGV. Trimming took 6 bases from V and 3 from J; bases not matched to a gene: 10. The CDR3 is 16 residues long. The CDR3 nucleotides read TGTGCCAGCAGAGGGGCCGGGACTAGCGGAGGCTACGAGCAGTACTTC. This encodes CASRGAGTSGGYEQYF.

The chain couples TRBV5-1 to TRBJ2-7; D perhaps matches TRBD2 (7 bases). Trimming left V 0 bases short and J 0 bases short, with 16 bases between. Looked up from germline, CDR1 is SGHRS and CDR2 is YFSETQ. The CDR3 runs to 17 residues. The chain's CDR3 is CASSLAGGGGNSYEQYF. The CDR3 bases are TGCGCCAGCAGCTTGGCCGGGGGCGGGGGAAACTCCTACGAGCAGTACTTC.

V is TRBV28 and J is TRBJ2-1; D perhaps matches TRBD2 (6 bases). Trimming pared 4 bases from V and 3 bases from J, leaving 10 bases between. Germline CDR1 and CDR2: MDHEN and SYDVKM. There are 14 residues in the CDR3. The CDR3 here is CASSSSSVYNEQFF. The CDR3 coding sequence is TGTGCCAGCAGTTCCTCTAGCGTCTACAATGAGCAGTTCTTC.

CDR3 nucleotide sequence: TGTGCCAGCAGTTCCCCGGGACGTCGACAGGGAGGCTACACCTTC. Its protein is CASSSPGRRQGGYTF. The chain uses TRBV6-5 and TRBJ1-2; 7 bases fit TRBD1. The CDR3 sequence is 15 residues long. CDR1 and CDR2 from the germline V gene are MNHEY and SVGAGI. Trimming took 4 bases from V and 8 from J; bases not matched to a gene: 13.